These T cell receptor beta chains were read from a single sample in a study of lymphopenia after photon versus proton radiotherapy. Assay: immunoSEQ multiplex PCR; the TCRdb copy retains only in-frame clones and omits some. The repertoire holds 150,000 or so clones, approximately 90% seen once, with about 4.7% in the top ten. The specimen comprised peripheral blood, sampled from a patient treated with photon-based radiotherapy. The receptors come from a man aged 50 or older with gastric cancer. The CDR3 runs from the conserved cysteine through the conserved F or W. The D gene is left open where the match is weak. Clone size is given for some rows only: seen once, a few or many times, or a class if the clone is expanded.

clone_size: .
v_call: TRBV4-2
j_call: TRBJ1-3
d_call: TRBD1
cdr3_nt: TGTGCCAGCAGCCAAACCAGGACAGGTGTCAGTATATTGTATTTT
cdr3_aa: CASSQTRTGVSILYF

clone_size: once
v_call: TRBV5-6
j_call: TRBJ1-2
d_call: TRBD1
cdr3_nt: TGTGCCAGCAGCTTGGCCTACGGACAGGGGAGCTATGGCTACACCTTC
cdr3_aa: CASSLAYGQGSYGYTF

clone_size: .
v_call: TRBV13
j_call: TRBJ2-1
d_call: .
cdr3_nt: TGTGCCAGCAGCTCAAGGACCCACAATGAGCAGTTCTTC
cdr3_aa: CASSSRTHNEQFF

clone_size: .
v_call: TRBV2
j_call: TRBJ1-2
d_call: TRBD1
cdr3_nt: TGTGCCAGCAGAGGGACAGGGGGCCGGAGGTATGGCTACACCTTC
cdr3_aa: CASRGTGGRRYGYTF

clone_size: .
v_call: TRBV27
j_call: TRBJ1-5
d_call: TRBD1
cdr3_nt: TGTGCCAGCAGTTTATACGGGACAGGGGGGTTAGACAATCAGCCCCAGCATTTT
cdr3_aa: CASSLYGTGGLDNQPQHF

clone_size: .
v_call: TRBV5-1
j_call: TRBJ2-5
d_call: .
cdr3_nt: TGCGCCAGCAGCTCGAATGAGCGGACCCAGTACTTC
cdr3_aa: CASSSNERTQYF

clone_size: .
v_call: TRBV19
j_call: TRBJ2-7
d_call: TRBD2
cdr3_nt: TGTGCCAGTAGTATAGACCTAGCGGGGGCCTACGAGCAGTACTTC
cdr3_aa: CASSIDLAGAYEQYF

clone_size: .
v_call: TRBV5-1
j_call: TRBJ2-1
d_call: .
cdr3_nt: TGCGCCAGCAGCCCAAACTCTCGGGTCAATGAGCAGTTCTTC
cdr3_aa: CASSPNSRVNEQFF

clone_size: .
v_call: TRBV7-6
j_call: TRBJ2-7
d_call: .
cdr3_nt: TGTGCCAGCAGCTTAATGGGGGTGGGGTCCTACGAGCAGTACTTC
cdr3_aa: CASSLMGVGSYEQYF

clone_size: few
v_call: TRBV30
j_call: TRBJ1-4
d_call: .
cdr3_nt: TGTGCCTGGAGTCTAGGGGTGGAAAAACTGTTTTTT
cdr3_aa: CAWSLGVEKLFF

clone_size: .
v_call: TRBV14
j_call: TRBJ2-7
d_call: .
cdr3_nt: TGTGCCAGCAGTTCCAGGGGCCTCACCTACGAGCAGTACTTC
cdr3_aa: CASSSRGLTYEQYF

clone_size: .
v_call: TRBV27
j_call: TRBJ2-1
d_call: TRBD2
cdr3_nt: TGTGCCAGCAGTTCCCAGCGGGAGATCGATGAGCAGTTCTTC
cdr3_aa: CASSSQREIDEQFF

clone_size: .
v_call: TRBV7-2
j_call: TRBJ2-1
d_call: .
cdr3_nt: TGTGCCAGCAGCTTAGCGGGAGTAATCGGGAATGAGCAGTTCTTC
cdr3_aa: CASSLAGVIGNEQFF

clone_size: once
v_call: TRBV5-6
j_call: TRBJ1-2
d_call: .
cdr3_nt: TGTGCCAGCAGCCCGATCACAGGTCCACCCTACACCTTC
cdr3_aa: CASSPITGPPYTF

clone_size: .
v_call: TRBV28
j_call: TRBJ2-7
d_call: .
cdr3_nt: TGTGCCAGCAGTTTACAAAAAACAGACGAGCAGTACTTC
cdr3_aa: CASSLQKTDEQYF

clone_size: .
v_call: TRBV28
j_call: TRBJ2-1
d_call: TRBD2
cdr3_nt: TGTGCCAGCAGTTTAGGACTAGCGGGAGGGATCCATGAGCAGTTCTTC
cdr3_aa: CASSLGLAGGIHEQFF

clone_size: .
v_call: TRBV7-9
j_call: TRBJ1-5
d_call: .
cdr3_nt: TGTGCCAGCAGCTTAGATGGGTCCAGCAATCAGCCCCAGCATTTT
cdr3_aa: CASSLDGSSNQPQHF

clone_size: .
v_call: TRBV5-1
j_call: TRBJ1-2
d_call: TRBD1
cdr3_nt: TGCGCCAGCAGCCGGGACAGCGTCTATGGCTACACCTTC
cdr3_aa: CASSRDSVYGYTF

clone_size: .
v_call: TRBV9
j_call: TRBJ2-1
d_call: TRBD2
cdr3_nt: TGTGCCAGCAGCGGTCGAGGGACTAGCGGTAAGGATGAGCAGTTCTTC
cdr3_aa: CASSGRGTSGKDEQFF

clone_size: .
v_call: TRBV7-9
j_call: TRBJ2-3
d_call: .
cdr3_nt: TGTGCCAGCAGTTTGGCGGGACTGAGCACAGATACGCAGTATTTT
cdr3_aa: CASSLAGLSTDTQYF

clone_size: .
v_call: TRBV27
j_call: TRBJ2-1
d_call: TRBD1
cdr3_nt: TGTGCCAGCAGTTCGACAGGGCACTGGGAGCAGTTCTTC
cdr3_aa: CASSSTGHWEQFF